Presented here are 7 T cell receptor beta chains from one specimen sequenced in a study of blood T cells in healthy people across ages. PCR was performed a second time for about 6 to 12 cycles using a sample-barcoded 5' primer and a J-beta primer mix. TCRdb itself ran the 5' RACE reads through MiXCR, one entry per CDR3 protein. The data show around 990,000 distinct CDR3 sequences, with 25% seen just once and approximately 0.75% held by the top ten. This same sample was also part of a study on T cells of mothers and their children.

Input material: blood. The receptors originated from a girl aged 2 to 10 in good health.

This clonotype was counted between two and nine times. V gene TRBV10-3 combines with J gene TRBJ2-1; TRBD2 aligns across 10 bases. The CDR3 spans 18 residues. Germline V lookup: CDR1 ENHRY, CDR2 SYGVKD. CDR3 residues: CVSSGSREVRRERNEQFF. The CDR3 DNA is TGTGTCTCTAGCGGGAGTAGGGAGGTAAGGAGGGAACGCAATGAGCAGTTCTTC.

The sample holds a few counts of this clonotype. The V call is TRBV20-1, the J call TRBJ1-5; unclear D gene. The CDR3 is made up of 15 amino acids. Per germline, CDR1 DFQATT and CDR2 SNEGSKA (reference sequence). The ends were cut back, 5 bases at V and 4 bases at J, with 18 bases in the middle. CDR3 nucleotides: TGCAGTGCTGAGGCTAGGAACGTGAGGAATCAGCCCCAGCATTTT. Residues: CSAEARNVRNQPQHF.

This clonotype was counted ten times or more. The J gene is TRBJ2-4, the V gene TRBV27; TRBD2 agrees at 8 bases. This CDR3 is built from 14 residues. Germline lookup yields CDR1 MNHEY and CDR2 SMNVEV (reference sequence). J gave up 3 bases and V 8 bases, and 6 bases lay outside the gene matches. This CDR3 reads CASGRREGKNIQYF. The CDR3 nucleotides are TGTGCCAGCGGACGCCGGGAGGGCAAAAACATTCAGTACTTC.

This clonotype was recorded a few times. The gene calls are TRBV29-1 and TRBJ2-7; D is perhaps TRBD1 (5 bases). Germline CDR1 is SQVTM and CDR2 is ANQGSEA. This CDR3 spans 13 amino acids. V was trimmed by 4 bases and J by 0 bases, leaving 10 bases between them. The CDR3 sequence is CSVVIRDSYEQYF. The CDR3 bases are TGCAGCGTTGTAATCAGGGACTCCTACGAGCAGTACTTC.

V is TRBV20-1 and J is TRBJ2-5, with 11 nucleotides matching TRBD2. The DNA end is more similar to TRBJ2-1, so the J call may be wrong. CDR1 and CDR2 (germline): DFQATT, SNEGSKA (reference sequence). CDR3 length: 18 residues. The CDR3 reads CSATILSGRARLGNEQFF. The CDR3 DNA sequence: TGCAGTGCTACGATCCTTAGCGGGAGGGCCAGGTTAGGCAATGAGCAGTTCTTC.

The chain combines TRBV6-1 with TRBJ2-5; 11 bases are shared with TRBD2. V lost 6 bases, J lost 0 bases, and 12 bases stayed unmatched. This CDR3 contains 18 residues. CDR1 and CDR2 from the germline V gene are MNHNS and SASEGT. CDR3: CASSLRTSGSLYQETQYF. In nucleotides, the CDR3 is TGTGCCAGCAGCTTGCGAACTAGCGGGAGCCTGTACCAAGAGACCCAGTACTTC.

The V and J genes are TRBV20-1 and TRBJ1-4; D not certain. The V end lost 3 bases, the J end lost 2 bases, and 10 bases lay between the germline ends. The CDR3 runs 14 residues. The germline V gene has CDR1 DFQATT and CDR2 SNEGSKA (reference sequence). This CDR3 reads CSARSQGTNEKLFF. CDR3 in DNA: TGCAGTGCTAGGTCACAAGGGACTAATGAAAAACTGTTTTTT.